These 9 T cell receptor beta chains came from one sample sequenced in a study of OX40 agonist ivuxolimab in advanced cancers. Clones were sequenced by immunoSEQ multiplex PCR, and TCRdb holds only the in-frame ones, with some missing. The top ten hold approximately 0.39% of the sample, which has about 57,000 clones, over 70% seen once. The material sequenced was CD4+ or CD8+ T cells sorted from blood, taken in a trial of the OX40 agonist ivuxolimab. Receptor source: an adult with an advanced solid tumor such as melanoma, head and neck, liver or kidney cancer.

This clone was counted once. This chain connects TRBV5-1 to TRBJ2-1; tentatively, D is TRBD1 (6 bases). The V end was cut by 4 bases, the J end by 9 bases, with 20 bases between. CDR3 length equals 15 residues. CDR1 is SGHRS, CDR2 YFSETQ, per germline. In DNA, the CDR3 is TGCGCCAGCAGCGCAGGGGTACGGTGGGTTCGTGAGCAGTTCTTC. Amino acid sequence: CASSAGVRWVREQFF.

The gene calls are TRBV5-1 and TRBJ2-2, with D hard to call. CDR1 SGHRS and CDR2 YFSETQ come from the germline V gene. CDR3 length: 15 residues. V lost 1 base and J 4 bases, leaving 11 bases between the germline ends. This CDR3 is CASSLFRVGTGELFF. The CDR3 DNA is TGCGCCAGCAGCTTGTTTCGGGTGGGCACCGGGGAGCTGTTTTTT.

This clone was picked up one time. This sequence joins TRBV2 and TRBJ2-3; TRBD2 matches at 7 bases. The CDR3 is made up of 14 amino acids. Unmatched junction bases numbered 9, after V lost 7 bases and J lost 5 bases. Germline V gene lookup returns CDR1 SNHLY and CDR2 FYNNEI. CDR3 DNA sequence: TGTGCCAGCAACCAAGGCCTAGCGGTAGATACGCAGTATTTT. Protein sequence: CASNQGLAVDTQYF.

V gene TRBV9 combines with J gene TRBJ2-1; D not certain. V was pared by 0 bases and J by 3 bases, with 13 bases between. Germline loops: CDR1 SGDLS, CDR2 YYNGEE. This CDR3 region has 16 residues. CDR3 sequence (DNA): TGTGCCAGCAGCGTAGCTCTGAAAGGGCTCTACAATGAGCAGTTCTTC. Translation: CASSVALKGLYNEQFF. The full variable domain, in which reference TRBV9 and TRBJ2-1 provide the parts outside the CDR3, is DSGVTQTPKHLITATGQRVTLRCSPRSGDLSVYWYQQSLDQGLQFLIQYYNGEERAKGNILERFSAQQFPDLHSELNLSSLELGDSALYFCASSVALKGLYNEQFFGPGTRLTVL.

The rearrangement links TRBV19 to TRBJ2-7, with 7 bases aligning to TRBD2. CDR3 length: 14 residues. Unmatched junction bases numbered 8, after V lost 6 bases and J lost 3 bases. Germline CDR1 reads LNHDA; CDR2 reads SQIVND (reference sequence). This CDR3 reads CASSLASGRYEQYF. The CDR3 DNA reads TGTGCCAGTAGCTTAGCTAGCGGTCGCTACGAGCAGTACTTC. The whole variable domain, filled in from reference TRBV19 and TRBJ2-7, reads DGGITQSPKYLFRKEGQNVTLSCEQNLNHDAMYWYRQDPGQGLRLIYYSQIVNDFQKGDIAEGYSVSREKKESFPLTVTSAQKNPTAFYLCASSLASGRYEQYFGPGTRLTVT.

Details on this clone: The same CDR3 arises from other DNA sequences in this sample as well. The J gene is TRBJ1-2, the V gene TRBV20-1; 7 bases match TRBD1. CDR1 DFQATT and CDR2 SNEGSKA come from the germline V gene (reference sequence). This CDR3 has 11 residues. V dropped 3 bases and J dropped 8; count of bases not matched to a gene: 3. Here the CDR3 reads CSASRGEGYTF. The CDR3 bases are TGCAGTGCTAGCAGGGGGGAGGGCTACACCTTC.

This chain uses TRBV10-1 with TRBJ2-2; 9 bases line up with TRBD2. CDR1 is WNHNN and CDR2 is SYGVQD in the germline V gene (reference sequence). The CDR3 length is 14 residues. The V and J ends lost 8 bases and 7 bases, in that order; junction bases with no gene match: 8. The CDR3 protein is CASQAGGPLGELFF. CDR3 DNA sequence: TGCGCCAGCCAAGCGGGGGGCCCTCTCGGGGAGCTGTTTTTT.

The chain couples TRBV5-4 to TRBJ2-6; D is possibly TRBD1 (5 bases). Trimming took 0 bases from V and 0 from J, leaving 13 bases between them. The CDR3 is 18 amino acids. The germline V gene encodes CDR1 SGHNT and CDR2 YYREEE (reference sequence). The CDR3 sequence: CASSLAGRANSGANVLTF. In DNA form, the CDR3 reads TGTGCCAGCAGCTTGGCTGGCAGGGCTAACTCTGGGGCCAACGTCCTGACTTTC.

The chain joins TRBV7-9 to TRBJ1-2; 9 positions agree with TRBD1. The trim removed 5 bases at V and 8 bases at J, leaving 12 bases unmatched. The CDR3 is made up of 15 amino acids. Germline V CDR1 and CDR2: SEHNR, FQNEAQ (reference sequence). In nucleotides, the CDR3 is TGTGCCAGCAGCGGAATACAGGGGGCCAATAAGGGCTACACCTTC. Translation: CASSGIQGANKGYTF.